One and the same sample provided the 19 T cell receptor beta chains below, sequenced in a study of T cell responses to AZD1222 COVID-19 vaccine. The table came from immunoSEQ multiplex PCR; TCRdb's copy has only in-frame clones and leaves some out. The table shows about 48,000 clones, with 80% to 90% occurring only once. Sequencing used peripheral blood, obtained 28 days after the second AZD1222 dose. The receptors come from an adult who received the AZD1222 COVID-19 vaccine.

This chain links TRBV5-1 with TRBJ1-1; TRBD1 is a possible D gene (5 bases). Deletions cut 5 bases from V and 6 bases from J, with 11 bases between. From germline, CDR1 is SGHRS and CDR2 YFSETQ. The CDR3 covers 12 residues. This chain's CDR3 is CASSQGFSEAFF. The CDR3 DNA reads as TGCGCCAGCAGTCAGGGTTTTTCTGAAGCTTTCTTT.

The chain carries TRBV9 and TRBJ2-1; D gene uncertain. CDR3 size: 15 residues. The V end was cut by 1 base, the J end by 0 bases, with 8 bases between. From germline, CDR1 is SGDLS and CDR2 YYNGEE. CDR3 region: CASSVFYGSYNEQFF. CDR3 DNA: TGTGCCAGCAGCGTATTTTATGGCTCCTACAATGAGCAGTTCTTC.

The rearrangement uses TRBV2 and TRBJ1-2, with a tentative D call TRBD1 (5 bases). The CDR3 extends over 16 amino acids. Germline assignment: CDR1 SNHLY and CDR2 FYNNEI. The V gene lost 4 bases and the J gene lost 2 bases, with 17 bases spanning the gap. The CDR3 loop reads CASSGRGGSRNYGYTF. CDR3 nucleotides: TGTGCCAGCAGTGGAAGGGGTGGCAGTCGAAACTATGGCTACACCTTC.

CDR3: CASSPRGPEAFF. The CDR3 DNA sequence: TGTGCCAGCAGTCCCCGGGGGCCTGAAGCTTTCTTT. The chain employs TRBV12-3 or TRBV12-4 and TRBJ1-1; the D gene is possibly TRBD1 (6 bases). CDR3 length equals 12 residues. Trimming took 5 bases from V and 6 from J, leaving 10 bases between them.

The chain has TRBV12-5 and TRBJ2-7, with 10 bases lining up with TRBD1. Germline V gene data show CDR1 as LGHNT and CDR2 as FRNRAP. The CDR3 runs 15 residues. V was clipped by 6 bases and J by 3 bases; unmatched bases: 8. The CDR3 protein is CASGKAGQGNYEQYF. CDR3 DNA sequence: TGTGCTAGTGGAAAGGCGGGACAGGGGAACTACGAGCAGTACTTC.

Notes on this clone: Germline and junction disagree at one end, which may indicate a read error. The chain joins TRBV15 to TRBJ2-3; TRBD2 is a possible D gene (6 bases). This CDR3 is built from 11 residues. Germline V CDR1 and CDR2: LNHNV, YYDKDF (reference sequence). CDR3: CATSREGPRAF. The CDR3 nucleotides read TGTGCCACCAGCAGGGAGGGACCCCGGGCTTTT.

The chain uses TRBV5-1 and TRBJ2-7; 7 bases line up with TRBD2. Per the germline V gene, CDR1 is SGHRS and CDR2 is YFSETQ. The CDR3 consists of 13 residues. The ends lost 7 bases at V and 2 bases at J; junction bases unmatched: 6. The CDR3 DNA reads TGCGCCAGCGGAGGAAGCGGGGCCTACGAGCAGTACTTC. This gives the protein CASGGSGAYEQYF.

The chain recombines TRBV6-6 with TRBJ2-7; 8 bases are shared with TRBD1. The junction had 7 bases not matched to a gene; V was cut back by 7 bases and J by 5 bases. The CDR3 length is 13 residues. Germline V gene sequence: CDR1 MNHNY, CDR2 SVGAGI (reference sequence). The CDR3 is CASTGQGLNEQYF. CDR3 DNA: TGTGCCAGCACAGGACAGGGCTTAAACGAGCAGTACTTC.

The genes are TRBV6-5 and TRBJ1-4; the match to TRBD1 covers 7 bases. Per germline, CDR1 MNHEY and CDR2 SVGAGI. The length of the CDR3 is 13 residues. Losses at the gene ends were 6 bases for V and 8 bases for J; bases not matched to a gene: 6. The CDR3 reads CASSRQGWEKLFF. DNA for the CDR3: TGTGCCAGCAGCAGACAGGGATGGGAAAAACTGTTTTTT.

CDR3 in DNA: TGTGCCAGCAGCCAAGTCTTGGGAGGCGGTGAGCAGTTCTTC. As protein: CASSQVLGGGEQFF. The chain joins TRBV14 to TRBJ2-1; tentative D call: TRBD2 (6 bases). The CDR3 spans 14 residues. Germline V CDR1 and CDR2: SGHDN, FVKESK. V lost 1 base to trimming and J lost 9 bases, with 13 bases between them.

This chain connects TRBV6-5 to TRBJ2-2; tentative D call: TRBD2 (5 bases). This CDR3 has 14 amino acids. The germline V gene has CDR1 MNHEY and CDR2 SVGAGI. V gave up 2 bases and J gave up 7 bases, with 11 bases separating them. CDR3: CASSYELAFGELFF. CDR3 in DNA: TGTGCCAGCAGTTACGAGCTAGCATTCGGGGAGCTGTTTTTT.

The chain joins TRBV5-1 to TRBJ1-5, with D perhaps TRBD1 (6 bases). The V end lost 2 bases, the J end lost 2 bases, and 11 bases lay between the germline ends. Germline values: CDR1 SGHRS, CDR2 YFSETQ. CDR3 size: 15 residues. CDR3 residues: CASSFTGMGNQPQHF. The CDR3 DNA reads TGCGCCAGCAGCTTTACAGGGATGGGCAATCAGCCCCAGCATTTT.

The chain carries TRBV28 and TRBJ1-2; 8 positions agree with TRBD1. V trimming: 4 bases; J trimming: 7 bases; junction bases outside the gene matches: 5. The CDR3 is 13 amino acids. Germline loops: CDR1 MDHEN, CDR2 SYDVKM. The CDR3 protein is CASSSLDRAGYTF. The CDR3, as DNA: TGTGCCAGCAGTTCCCTGGACAGGGCTGGCTACACCTTC.

The chain is built from TRBV18 and TRBJ2-2; a possible D gene is TRBD2 (5 bases). The CDR3 sequence is 16 residues long. The V and J ends lost 2 bases and 3 bases respectively, with 13 bases between them. The germline V gene has CDR1 KGHSH and CDR2 LQKENI. CDR3 in amino acids: CASSPAGRPDTGELFF. Written as DNA, the CDR3 is TGTGCCAGCTCACCAGCGGGCCGCCCCGACACCGGGGAGCTGTTTTTT.

This chain joins TRBV5-1 and TRBJ2-7, with D uncertain. This CDR3 contains 16 residues. Deletions cut 0 bases from V and 1 base from J, with 14 bases between. CDR1 is SGHRS, CDR2 YFSETQ, per germline. The CDR3 DNA reads TGCGCCAGCAGCTTGGCTACAGAGAGCTATTCCTACGAGCAGTACTTC. Protein sequence: CASSLATESYSYEQYF.

The rearrangement uses TRBV28 and TRBJ2-1; 9 positions agree with TRBD1. Germline trimming cut 6 bases from V and 7 bases from J; bases unmatched to any gene: 1. The germline CDR1 and CDR2 sequences are MDHEN and SYDVKM. CDR3 length: 12 amino acids. CDR3 sequence reads: CASRGQGNEQFF. The DNA of the CDR3 is TGTGCCAGCAGGGGACAGGGTAATGAGCAGTTCTTC.

The genes are TRBV6-5 and TRBJ2-7, with 11 bases that match TRBD1. The CDR3 has 13 residues. The V gene end was trimmed by 8 bases and the J gene end by 5 bases; junction bases not matched to a gene: 5. Germline V lookup: CDR1 MNHEY, CDR2 SVGAGI. CDR3 protein: CASRRDRGNEQYF. The CDR3 nucleotides read TGTGCCAGCCGAAGGGACAGGGGGAACGAGCAGTACTTC.

This sequence joins TRBV5-5 and TRBJ2-1; TRBD1 might be the D (8 bases). The CDR3 consists of 15 residues. The germline gives CDR1 SGHKS, CDR2 YYEKEE (reference sequence). Trimming removed 3 bases from V and 9 bases from J, with 19 bases in between. CDR3 nucleotides: TGTGCCAGCAGCTCCCGGACAGGGCCGGGGGGTGAGCAGTTCTTC. This codes for CASSSRTGPGGEQFF.

CDR3 region: CASSTRSQSGRAGDTQYF. In DNA form, the CDR3 reads TGTGCCAGCAGCACCCGATCTCAAAGCGGGAGGGCCGGGGATACGCAGTATTTT. The chain links TRBV14 to TRBJ2-3, with 10 nucleotides matching TRBD2. Germline-derived CDR1 and CDR2 are SGHDN and FVKESK. The length of the CDR3 is 18 residues. Unmatched junction bases numbered 17, after V lost 5 bases and J lost 6 bases. The full variable domain, with the rest looked up from reference TRBV14 and TRBJ2-3, is EAGVTQFPSHSVIEKGQTVTLRCDPISGHDNLYWYRRVMGKEIKFLLHFVKESKQDESGMPNNRFLAERTGGTYSTLKVQPAELEDSGVYFCASSTRSQSGRAGDTQYFGPGTRLTVL.